This section outlines one TCR beta chain sequence together with its context. Its cognate antigen is unknown. This sample stems from a study of shared clonotypes between healthy human individuals. Study results and caveats: Sequencing depth was a factor that was expected to affect clonotype sharing among donors.

Clones were sequenced by immunoSEQ multiplex PCR, and TCRdb holds only the in-frame ones, with some missing. The data contain some 2,100,000 clones, 90% to 97% of them singletons. Material for sequencing was naive CD4+ T cells sorted from blood. Described subset: CD45RA+ positively selected. The TCR originated in a man between 18 and 29 years old in good health.

CDR3 region: CSAATFSYTF. CDR3 sequence (DNA): TGCAGTGCTGCGACATTCAGCTACACCTTC. The chain has TRBV20-1 and TRBJ1-2; D remains ambiguous. The V end was cut by 5 bases, the J end by 9 bases, with 10 bases between. The germline V gene has CDR1 DFQATT and CDR2 SNEGSKA (reference sequence). CDR3 size: 10 residues.